The entry below describes one TCR beta chain. The method was immunoSEQ multiplex PCR; TCRdb's version includes in-frame clones alone and lacks a portion of them. The sample records about 67,000 clones, roughly nine tenths being singletons. V lost 6 bases and J lost 5, with 13 bases in between. The CDR3 covers 13 residues. Germline V gives CDR1 ENHRY, CDR2 SYGVKD. This sample stems from a study of T cell changes during pregnancy in multiple sclerosis. This TCR derives from a female donor with multiple sclerosis, enrolled in a pregnancy study. The specimen comprised peripheral blood, sampled in the second trimester of pregnancy. The V and J genes are TRBV10-3 and TRBJ2-5; weak D call: TRBD1 (8 bases). CDR3: CAIRVQGGETQYF. In DNA, the CDR3 is TGTGCCATCAGAGTACAGGGGGGGGAGACCCAGTACTTC.